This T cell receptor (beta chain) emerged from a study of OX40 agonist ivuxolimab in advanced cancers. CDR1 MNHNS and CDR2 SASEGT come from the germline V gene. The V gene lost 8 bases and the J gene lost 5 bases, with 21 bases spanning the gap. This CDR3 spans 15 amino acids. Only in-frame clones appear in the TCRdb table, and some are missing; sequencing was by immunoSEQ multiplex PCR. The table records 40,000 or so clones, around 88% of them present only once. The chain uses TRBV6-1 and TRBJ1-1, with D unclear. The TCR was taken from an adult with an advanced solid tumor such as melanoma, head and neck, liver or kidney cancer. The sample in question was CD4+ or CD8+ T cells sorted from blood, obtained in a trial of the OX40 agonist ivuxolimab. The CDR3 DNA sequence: TGTGCCAGCTCCCGAAGTACGGGCTTAGGGACTGAAGCTTTCTTT. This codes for CASSRSTGLGTEAFF.